The clone carrying this TCR beta chain was detected only a few times. In the authors' methods: Nucleated cell counts were estimated from reference gene primer amplification. Measured with immunoSEQ multiplex PCR; TCRdb has only the in-frame clones, and not every one. The DNA gave D and trimming, while V, J and clone size come from that table. The sample has roughly 63,000 clones; about 87% are singletons. V was pared by 3 bases and J by 5 bases, with 11 bases between. From germline, CDR1 is SGHDT and CDR2 YYEEEE. This CDR3 has 13 amino acids. The data stem from a study of blood T cell repertoires in COVID-19. Study as a whole: Collection of acute and convalescent COVID-19 samples took place in the United States, Italy and Spain. PBMCs, B-cell-depleted T cells, or T cells were the source of the cDNA or gDNA that made up the material.

The sequence was obtained from a man in his sixties with acute or convalescent COVID-19. The specimen was peripheral blood. The chain employs TRBV5-6 and TRBJ2-5; possibly TRBD2 for D (5 bases). For the CDR3, the DNA is TGTGCCAGCAGCTCCGGTGGGAGCGAGACCCAGTACTTC. Translating it yields CASSSGGSETQYF.